This TCR beta chain was sequenced for a study of T cell repertoires in cytomegalovirus infection. Study overall: In public TCR beta signatures, there were indications of both CMV infection and matching HLA type.

Overall study results and limits: Public TCR beta family frequency separated CMV-and-HLA carriers, including in an independent cohort. HLA-C-restricted TCR beta clonotypes specific for CMV led the ex vivo response.

Notes on this clonotype: Its antigen is as yet unknown.

V was clipped by 0 bases and J by 2 bases, with 12 bases between them. In germline, CDR1 is SGHRS, CDR2 YFSETQ. This CDR3 comprises 15 residues. TCRdb processed the reads anew with MiXCR; each CDR3 protein has one entry. The sample shows fewer than 550,000 distinct CDR3 sequences, more than 15% of them seen only once. The V gene is TRBV5-1, the J gene TRBJ2-7; possible D gene TRBD2, 7 bases. This TCR was recovered from a human donor in good health (CMV status not recorded). Some clones in this sample may be carry-over from other donors' samples. The sequencing input was CD8+ T cells from PBMCs. The CDR3 DNA sequence: TGCGCCAGCAGCTTGGGTGGGGGGGCGGCCTACGAGCAGTACTTC. Protein sequence: CASSLGGGAAYEQYF.